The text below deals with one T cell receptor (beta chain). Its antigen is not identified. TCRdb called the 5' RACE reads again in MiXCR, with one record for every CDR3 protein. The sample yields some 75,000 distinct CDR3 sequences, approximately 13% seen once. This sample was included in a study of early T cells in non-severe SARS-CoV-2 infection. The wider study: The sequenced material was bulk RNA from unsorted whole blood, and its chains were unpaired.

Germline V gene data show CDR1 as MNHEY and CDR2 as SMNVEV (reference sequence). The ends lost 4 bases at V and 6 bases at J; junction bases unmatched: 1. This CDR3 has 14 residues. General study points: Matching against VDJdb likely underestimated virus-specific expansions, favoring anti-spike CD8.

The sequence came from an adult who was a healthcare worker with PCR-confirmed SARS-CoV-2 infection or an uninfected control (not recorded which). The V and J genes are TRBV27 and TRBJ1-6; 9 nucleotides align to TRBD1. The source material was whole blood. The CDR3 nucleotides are TGTGCCAGCAGTTGGACAGGGGCTAATTCACCCCTCCACTTT. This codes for CASSWTGANSPLHF.